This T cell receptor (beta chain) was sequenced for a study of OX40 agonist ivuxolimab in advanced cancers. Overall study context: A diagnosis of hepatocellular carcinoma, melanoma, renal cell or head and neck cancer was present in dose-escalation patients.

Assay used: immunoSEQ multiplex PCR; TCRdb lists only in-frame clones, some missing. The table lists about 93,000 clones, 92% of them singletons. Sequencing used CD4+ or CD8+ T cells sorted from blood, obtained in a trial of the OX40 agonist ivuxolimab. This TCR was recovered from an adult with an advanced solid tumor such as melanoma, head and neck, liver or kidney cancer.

CDR3 residues: CSVLYRFTYNEQFF. The CDR3 DNA reads as TGCAGCGTTCTTTACAGGTTTACCTACAATGAGCAGTTCTTC. The V gene is TRBV29-1, the J gene TRBJ2-1, with a possible D match to TRBD1 (5 bases). The CDR3 runs to 14 residues. Per the germline V gene, CDR1 is SQVTM and CDR2 is ANQGSEA. V lost 5 bases, J lost 2 bases, and 13 bases lay in between.